The 5 T cell receptor beta chains below were found in one sample sequenced in a study of beta chain features in type 1 diabetes. All of the isolated RNA was reverse transcribed, so expressed TCRB transcripts were sequenced. Sequenced by immunoSEQ multiplex PCR; TCRdb stores in-frame clones only, minus some. The profile shows about 410,000 clones, roughly 14% of them singletons. The sample comprised naive CD4+ T cells from blood. These receptor sequences come from a man aged 30-40 years in good health.

The rearrangement joins TRBV5-4 to TRBJ2-1; D may be TRBD2 (6 bases). CDR1 and CDR2 from the germline V gene are SGHNT and YYREEE (reference sequence). Trimming took 0 bases from V and 0 from J, leaving 13 bases between them. This CDR3 contains 17 residues. CDR3 region: CASSLEGGHFSYNEQFF. The CDR3 DNA reads TGTGCCAGCAGCTTGGAAGGAGGGCACTTCTCCTACAATGAGCAGTTCTTC.

The table lists this clone with a few counts. The genes are TRBV10-3 and TRBJ2-1; 8 nucleotides match TRBD1. CDR3 length: 21 residues. The germline CDR1 and CDR2 sequences are ENHRY and SYGVKD. V shed 6 bases, J shed 5 bases, and the junction held 27 bases outside the gene matches. CDR3 sequence reads: CAIRAHPQQGDPLNFNNEQFF. The DNA of the CDR3 is TGTGCCATCAGGGCGCACCCACAACAGGGGGACCCACTTAATTTCAACAATGAGCAGTTCTTC.

The chain links TRBV18 to TRBJ2-3; 9 nucleotides align to TRBD2. The CDR3 sequence is 15 residues long. Per the germline V gene, CDR1 is KGHSH and CDR2 is LQKENI. Germline trimming cut 3 bases from V and 3 bases from J; bases unmatched to any gene: 4. As DNA, the CDR3 is TGTGCCAGCTCACCTAGCGGGAGTGTTACAGATACGCAGTATTTT. Its translation: CASSPSGSVTDTQYF. Full variable domain (rest looked up from reference TRBV18 and TRBJ2-3): NAGVMQNPRHLVRRRGQEARLRCSPMKGHSHVYWYRQLPEEGLKFMVYLQKENIIDESGMPKERFSAEFPKEGPSILRIQQVVRGDSAAYFCASSPSGSVTDTQYFGPGTRLTVL.

A few counts support this clone. The chain recombines TRBV2 with TRBJ2-4; TRBD2 aligns across 11 bases. This CDR3 is built from 16 residues. Trimming took 6 bases from V and 2 from J; bases not matched to a gene: 6. Germline loops: CDR1 SNHLY, CDR2 FYNNEI. CDR3 in amino acids: CASSELAGATKNIQYF. DNA of the CDR3: TGTGCCAGCAGCGAACTAGCGGGAGCCACCAAAAACATTCAGTACTTC. Using reference TRBV2 and TRBJ2-4 for the parts outside the CDR3, the full variable domain is EPEVTQTPSHQVTQMGQEVILRCVPISNHLYFYWYRQILGQKVEFLVSFYNNEISEKSEIFDDQFSVERPDGSNFTLKIRSTKLEDSAMYFCASSELAGATKNIQYFGAGTRLSVL.

The sample holds a few counts of this clone. The chain is built from TRBV10-2 and TRBJ2-7; no definite D call. CDR3 length: 14 amino acids. V lost 6 bases, J lost 3 bases, and 15 bases lay in between. CDR1 and CDR2 (germline): WSHSY, SAAADI. The CDR3 reads CASRKFGLNYEQYF. The CDR3 DNA sequence: TGCGCCAGCAGAAAGTTCGGGTTAAACTACGAGCAGTACTTC.